This TCR beta chain stems from a study of T cell responses to AZD1222 COVID-19 vaccine. Findings of the study overall: Every sample of the repertoires postdated the peak T cell response. In the spike-specific TCR repertoire, nearly half reportedly target unmutated variant regions. The donor group comprised mostly white British people and more females; the analysis possibly underestimated clonal diversity.

Details on this clone: The antigen is unknown.

Profiled with immunoSEQ multiplex PCR; TCRdb holds only in-frame clones, not every one. The sample carries about 120,000 clones, approximately 86% recorded once. The TCR comes from an adult in good health. The source was peripheral blood, collected on day 0 of AZD1222 vaccination.

DNA of the CDR3: TGTGCCAGCAGTTTCCCCCAGGACAGCTCCTACGAGCAGTACTTC. This codes for CASSFPQDSSYEQYF. The chain combines TRBV2 with TRBJ2-7, with a possible D match to TRBD1 (6 bases). The CDR3 spans 15 residues. V was trimmed by 5 bases and J by 0 bases, leaving 14 bases between them. CDR1 and CDR2 from the germline V gene are SNHLY and FYNNEI. Looking up the rest from reference TRBV2 and TRBJ2-7 gives the full variable domain: EPEVTQTPSHQVTQMGQEVILRCVPISNHLYFYWYRQILGQKVEFLVSFYNNEISEKSEIFDDQFSVERPDGSNFTLKIRSTKLEDSAMYFCASSFPQDSSYEQYFGPGTRLTVT.